Listed below are T cell receptor beta chains from one sample, sequenced in a study of Ad26.COV2.S vaccination and SARS-CoV-2 variants. The data were produced by immunoSEQ multiplex PCR, yet TCRdb's version contains in-frame clones alone and is incomplete. The data show about 140,000 clones, with roughly 85% seen just once and approximately 5.1% held by the top ten. Sequencing used peripheral blood, obtained after recovery from COVID-19. The receptors derive from a human donor who had recovered from COVID-19. Both conserved end residues are part of each CDR3. D genes are given only for firm matches. For some rows the clone size is stated as once, few or many, or as a class when expanded; others skip it.

d_call	v_call	clone_size	j_call	cdr3_nt	cdr3_aa
TRBD1	TRBV5-1	-	TRBJ2-1	TGCGCCAGCAGCCTAGGGACAGGGGGTGTCGCCTACAATGAGCAGTTCTTC	CASSLGTGGVAYNEQFF
-	TRBV7-2	-	TRBJ2-5	TGTGCCAGCAGCTCCCCGCCGGTAGCCGCTGAGACCCAGTACTTC	CASSSPPVAAETQYF
-	TRBV9	-	TRBJ1-2	TGTGCCAGCAGCGTAGGGCCAGGGGACTATGGCTACACCTTC	CASSVGPGDYGYTF
-	TRBV11-2	once	TRBJ1-6	TGTGCCAGCAGCTCCCTTTACCAGAATTCACCCCTCCACTTT	CASSSLYQNSPLHF
-	TRBV28	-	TRBJ1-4	TGTGCCAGCACCAGACCGGGCCCCCCTGAAAAACTGTTTTTT	CASTRPGPPEKLFF
-	TRBV19	-	TRBJ2-5	TGTGCCAGTAGTCGGGGGGCCGATCAAGAGACCCAGTACTTC	CASSRGADQETQYF
-	TRBV6-6	-	TRBJ2-7	TGTGCCACCTCCTTGGGTGCGGGCCTAACCTACGAGCAGTACTTC	CATSLGAGLTYEQYF
TRBD2	TRBV19	-	TRBJ2-3	TGTGCCAGTACCTCCCCCTTAGCGGGCCCCACAGATACGCAGTATTTT	CASTSPLAGPTDTQYF
-	TRBV11-2	-	TRBJ1-2	TGTGCCAGCAGCTTAGGACGTGGGAACAGGAACTATGGCTACACCTTC	CASSLGRGNRNYGYTF
-	TRBV28	-	TRBJ1-1	TGTGCCAGCAGTTCCCTTAGTTCGGAAGCTTTCTTT	CASSSLSSEAFF
-	TRBV4-1	-	TRBJ2-1	TGCGCCAGCAGCCAAACGGACAGAAGCTCCTACAATGAGCAGTTCTTC	CASSQTDRSSYNEQFF
TRBD1	TRBV11-3	-	TRBJ2-7	TGTGCCAGCAGGGGACAGGACACCTACGAGCAGTACTTC	CASRGQDTYEQYF
TRBD1	TRBV6-1	-	TRBJ1-1	TGTGCCAGCAGCGAATGGCTTCTGGGGACAGGGGGCTCGAGCACTGAAGCTTTCTTT	CASSEWLLGTGGSSTEAFF
TRBD1	TRBV7-6	-	TRBJ1-6	TGTGCCAGCAGCTTAGTCGCGGGGACAGCCAATTCACCCCTCCACTTT	CASSLVAGTANSPLHF
TRBD1	TRBV27	-	TRBJ1-4	TGTGCCAGCAGTCCAATGTACAGGGGACTGGACGAAAAACTGTTTTTT	CASSPMYRGLDEKLFF
-	TRBV30	-	TRBJ1-1	TGTGCCTGTCAACTGGGTTCGAACACTGAAGCTTTCTTT	CACQLGSNTEAFF
-	TRBV2	-	TRBJ2-3	TGTGCCAGCGACCAATTTGTGTCGGGGGCGGGTACGCAGTATTTT	CASDQFVSGAGTQYF
TRBD1	TRBV30	-	TRBJ2-7	TGTGCCTGGAGCCGCCGGGACAGGGTTTCCTACGAGCAGTACTTC	CAWSRRDRVSYEQYF
-	TRBV18	-	TRBJ1-1	TGTGCCAGCTCACCTACGATGAACACTGAAGCTTTCTTT	CASSPTMNTEAFF
-	TRBV25-1	-	TRBJ2-7	TGTGCCAGCACCTCCGGAAGTAACGAGCAGTACTTC	CASTSGSNEQYF
-	TRBV10-3	few	TRBJ1-1	TGTGCCATCAGTAGTAGGGATCCCAACACTGAAGCTTTCTTT	CAISSRDPNTEAFF
TRBD1	TRBV28	-	TRBJ2-5	TGTGCCAGCAGTCCCGGGACAGGGGGGAAAGAGACCCAGTACTTC	CASSPGTGGKETQYF
-	TRBV18	-	TRBJ1-2	TGTGCCAGCTCACCACAGAAGGGCGGGCTTAACTATGGCTACACCTTC	CASSPQKGGLNYGYTF
-	TRBV28	-	TRBJ1-1	TGTGCCAGCAGTTTAGGAAGGGGGACTGAAGCTTTCTTT	CASSLGRGTEAFF
-	TRBV18	-	TRBJ1-1	TGTGCCAGCTCACCAGTCGGGAACACTGAAGCTTTCTTT	CASSPVGNTEAFF
-	TRBV6-5	-	TRBJ2-1	TGTGCCAGCTCCCGGGGGGCTAACTACAATGAGCAGTTCTTC	CASSRGANYNEQFF
-	TRBV6-5	-	TRBJ2-5	TGTGCCAGCAGGGTTAAGGTGCAAGAGACCCAGTACTTC	CASRVKVQETQYF
-	TRBV5-1	-	TRBJ1-2	TGCGCCAGCAGCTTGGGAGGGACTAACTATGGCTACACCTTC	CASSLGGTNYGYTF
TRBD2	TRBV7-2	-	TRBJ2-1	TGTGCCAGCAGTCTAGCGGGGGGCGGGGATGAGCAGTTCTTC	CASSLAGGGDEQFF
-	TRBV5-5	-	TRBJ2-5	TGTGCCAGCAGCTTGGCGGGTTGGGGGCATGAGACCCAGTACTTC	CASSLAGWGHETQYF
TRBD1	TRBV6-6	few	TRBJ1-2	TGTGCCAGCAGTCGACAGGGGTCGTTTCCTTTCGAGGGCTACACCTTC	CASSRQGSFPFEGYTF
TRBD2	TRBV27	few	TRBJ2-7	TGTGCCAGCAGTATCAGGACTAGCGGGGTCTACGAGCAGTACTTC	CASSIRTSGVYEQYF
-	TRBV7-9	-	TRBJ1-5	TGTGCCAGCAGCTTAGACCCTGGAAATCAGCCCCAGCATTTT	CASSLDPGNQPQHF
-	TRBV2	-	TRBJ2-7	TGTGCCAGCAGCGAGACCTACGAGCAGTACTTC	CASSETYEQYF
-	TRBV5-8	once	TRBJ1-5	TGTGCCAGCAGCTCCAGACGAACCGGCAATCAGCCCCAGCATTTT	CASSSRRTGNQPQHF
TRBD1	TRBV7-9	-	TRBJ2-7	TGTGCCAGCAGCTTGGGACAGTTTTCCTACGAGCAGTACTTC	CASSLGQFSYEQYF
-	TRBV12-3/TRBV12-4	-	TRBJ1-4	TGTGCCAGCGGAGGGGATAATGAAAAACTGTTTTTT	CASGGDNEKLFF
-	TRBV4-1	-	TRBJ2-7	TGCGCCAGCAGCCAAGATGTCCACAGGGCCTCATACGAGCAGTACTTC	CASSQDVHRASYEQYF
-	TRBV30	-	TRBJ2-3	TGTGCCTGGAGTGTGGGTCCGGCGGCGGATTTT	CAWSVGPAADF
-	TRBV6-2/TRBV6-3	-	TRBJ1-4	TGTGCCAGCAGTTACGACGGGAATGAAAAACTGTTTTTT	CASSYDGNEKLFF
TRBD1	TRBV11-2	-	TRBJ2-3	TGTGCCAGCAGAAGGGACAGGGGTGGATCAGATACGCAGTATTTT	CASRRDRGGSDTQYF
-	TRBV6-1	-	TRBJ2-1	TGTGCCAGCAGTGAATCCCACAGGATCGATGAGCAGTTCTTC	CASSESHRIDEQFF
TRBD1	TRBV6-5	-	TRBJ2-2	TGTGCCAGCGCCCCGACAGGGGAGAACACCGGGGAGCTGTTTTTT	CASAPTGENTGELFF
-	TRBV5-1	-	TRBJ2-2	TGCGCCAGCAGCTTGGCGGCAGGGTTTGCCGGGGAGCTGTTTTTT	CASSLAAGFAGELFF
-	TRBV6-5	-	TRBJ1-5	TGTGCCACCCGGGACGTGACGGGTCAGCCCCAGCATTTT	CATRDVTGQPQHF
-	TRBV21-1	-	TRBJ2-7	TGTGCCAGCAGCATCGGCAGGGTTTTCTGGGAGCAGTACTTC	CASSIGRVFWEQYF
-	TRBV28	-	TRBJ1-1	TGTGCCAGCGCAGGGTTAGCGAACACTGAAGCTTTCTTT	CASAGLANTEAFF
-	TRBV7-6	-	TRBJ1-6	TGTGCCAGCAGCTCCAACCAGGGTTTCAATTCACCCCTCCACTTT	CASSSNQGFNSPLHF
-	TRBV3-1/TRBV3-2	-	TRBJ1-2	TGTGCCAGCAGCCAAGTTGCCGCGGACAAGGACTATGGCTACACCTTC	CASSQVAADKDYGYTF
-	TRBV7-9	-	TRBJ2-1	TGTGCCAGCAGCATGGGACACTACAATGAGCAGTTCTTC	CASSMGHYNEQFF
TRBD2	TRBV5-1	-	TRBJ2-5	TGCGCCAGCAGCTTGGCGGGCGGGGGGGCCGCAGAGACCCAGTACTTC	CASSLAGGGAAETQYF
-	TRBV7-9	-	TRBJ1-1	TGTGCCAGCAGCTTAGTTCGGGGGGGTGACACTGAAGCTTTCTTT	CASSLVRGGDTEAFF
-	TRBV7-8	-	TRBJ1-5	TGTGCCAGCAGCTTATCGGCAAGGACAGTCAATCAGCCCCAGCATTTT	CASSLSARTVNQPQHF
-	TRBV5-6	-	TRBJ1-2	TGTGCCAGCAGCTTGGGGTCGGGCTTCTATGGCTACACCTTC	CASSLGSGFYGYTF
TRBD1	TRBV27	few	TRBJ1-2	TGTGCCAGCAGTCCCCTGGGACAGGGGGAGCACTTC	CASSPLGQGEHF